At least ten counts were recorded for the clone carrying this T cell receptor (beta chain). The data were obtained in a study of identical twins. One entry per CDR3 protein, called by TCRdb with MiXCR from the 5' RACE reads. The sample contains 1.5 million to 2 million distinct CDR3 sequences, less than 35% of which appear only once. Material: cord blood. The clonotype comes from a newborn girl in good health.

The CDR3 sequence: CASSAASYNEQFF. CDR3 sequence (DNA): TGTGCCAGCAGCGCGGCTTCCTACAATGAGCAGTTCTTC. The rearrangement joins TRBV9 to TRBJ2-1; the D is unclear. Trimming shortened V by 3 bases and J by 1 base, and 5 bases separated the two germline ends. CDR1 and CDR2 (germline): SGDLS, YYNGEE. The length of the CDR3 is 13 residues.